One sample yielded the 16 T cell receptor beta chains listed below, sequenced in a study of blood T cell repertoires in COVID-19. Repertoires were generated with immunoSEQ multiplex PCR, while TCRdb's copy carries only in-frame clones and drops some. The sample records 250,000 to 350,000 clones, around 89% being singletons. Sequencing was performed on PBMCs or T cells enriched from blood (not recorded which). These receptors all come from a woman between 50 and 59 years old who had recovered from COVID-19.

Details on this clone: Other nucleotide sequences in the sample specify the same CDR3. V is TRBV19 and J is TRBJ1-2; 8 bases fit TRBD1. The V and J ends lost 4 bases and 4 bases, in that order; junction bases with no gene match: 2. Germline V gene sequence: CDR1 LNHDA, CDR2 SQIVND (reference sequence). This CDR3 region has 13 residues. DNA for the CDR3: TGTGCCAGTAGTAGGGACAGGAGCTATGGCTACACCTTC. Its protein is CASSRDRSYGYTF.

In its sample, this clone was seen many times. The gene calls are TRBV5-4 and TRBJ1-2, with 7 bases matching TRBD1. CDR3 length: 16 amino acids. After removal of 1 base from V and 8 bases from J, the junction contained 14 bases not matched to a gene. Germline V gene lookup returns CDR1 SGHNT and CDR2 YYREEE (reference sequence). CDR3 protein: CASSLYSTVRGQGYTF. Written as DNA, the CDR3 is TGTGCCAGCAGCTTGTATTCGACCGTTAGGGGGCAGGGCTACACCTTC.

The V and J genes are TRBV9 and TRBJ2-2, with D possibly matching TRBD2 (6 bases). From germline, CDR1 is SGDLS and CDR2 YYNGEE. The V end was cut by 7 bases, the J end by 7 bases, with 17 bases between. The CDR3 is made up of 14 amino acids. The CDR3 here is CASGTSSADGELFF. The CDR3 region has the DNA TGTGCCAGCGGGACTTCTTCCGCGGACGGGGAGCTGTTTTTT.

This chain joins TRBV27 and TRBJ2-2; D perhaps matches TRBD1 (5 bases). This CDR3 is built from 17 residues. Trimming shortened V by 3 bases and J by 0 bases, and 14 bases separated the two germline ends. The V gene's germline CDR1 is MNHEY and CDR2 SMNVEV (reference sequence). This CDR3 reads CASSFIGAGANTGELFF. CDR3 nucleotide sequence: TGTGCCAGCAGTTTTATTGGGGCAGGAGCGAACACCGGGGAGCTGTTTTTT.

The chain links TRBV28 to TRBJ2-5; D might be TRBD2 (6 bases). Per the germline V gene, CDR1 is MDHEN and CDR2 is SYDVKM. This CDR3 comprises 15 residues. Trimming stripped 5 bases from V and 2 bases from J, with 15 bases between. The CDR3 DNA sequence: TGTGCCAGCAGTACCCCCGGGACTTATCAAGAGACCCAGTACTTC. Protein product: CASSTPGTYQETQYF.

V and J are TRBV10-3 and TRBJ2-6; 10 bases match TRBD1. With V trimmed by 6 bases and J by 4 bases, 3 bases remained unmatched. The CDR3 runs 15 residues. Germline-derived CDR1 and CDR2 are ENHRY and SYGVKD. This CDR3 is CAIRDRGSGANVLTF. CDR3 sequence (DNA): TGTGCCATCAGGGACAGGGGGAGCGGGGCCAACGTCCTGACTTTC.

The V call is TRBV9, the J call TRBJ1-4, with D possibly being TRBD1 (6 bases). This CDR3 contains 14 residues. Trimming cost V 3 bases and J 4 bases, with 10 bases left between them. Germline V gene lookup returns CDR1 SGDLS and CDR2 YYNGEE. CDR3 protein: CASSGTEDNEKLFF. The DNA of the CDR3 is TGTGCCAGCAGCGGGACAGAAGATAATGAAAAACTGTTTTTT.

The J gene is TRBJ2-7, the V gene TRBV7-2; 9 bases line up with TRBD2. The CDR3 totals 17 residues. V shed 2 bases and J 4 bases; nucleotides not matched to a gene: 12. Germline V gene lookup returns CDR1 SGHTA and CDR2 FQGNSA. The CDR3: CASSLRRAGGERYEQYF. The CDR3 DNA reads TGTGCCAGCAGCTTACGTCGGGCGGGAGGGGAACGGTACGAGCAGTACTTC.

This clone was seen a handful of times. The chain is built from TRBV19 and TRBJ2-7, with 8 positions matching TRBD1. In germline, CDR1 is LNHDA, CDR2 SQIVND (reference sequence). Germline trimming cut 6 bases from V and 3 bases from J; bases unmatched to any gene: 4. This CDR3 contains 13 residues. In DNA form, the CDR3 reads TGTGCCAGTAGCGGGACAGGTTTCTACGAGCAGTACTTC. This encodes CASSGTGFYEQYF.

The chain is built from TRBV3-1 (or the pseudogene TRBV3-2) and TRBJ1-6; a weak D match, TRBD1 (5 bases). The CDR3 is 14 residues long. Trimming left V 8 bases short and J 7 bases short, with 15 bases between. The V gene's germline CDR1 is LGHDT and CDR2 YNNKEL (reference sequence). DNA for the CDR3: TGTGCCAGCGGGGAGTGGGGGGAGAATTCACCCCTCCACTTT. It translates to CASGEWGENSPLHF.

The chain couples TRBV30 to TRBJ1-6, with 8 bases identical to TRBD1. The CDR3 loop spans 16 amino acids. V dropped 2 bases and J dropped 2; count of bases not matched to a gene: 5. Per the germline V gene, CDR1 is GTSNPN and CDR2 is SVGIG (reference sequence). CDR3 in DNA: TGTGCCTGGAGTTGGGACAGGATAACCTATAATTCACCCCTCCACTTT. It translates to CAWSWDRITYNSPLHF.

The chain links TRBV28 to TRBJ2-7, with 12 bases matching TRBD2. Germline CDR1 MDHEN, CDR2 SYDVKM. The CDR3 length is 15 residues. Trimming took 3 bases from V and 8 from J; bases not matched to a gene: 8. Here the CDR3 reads CASSFFASGRAQQYF. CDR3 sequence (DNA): TGTGCCAGCAGTTTTTTCGCTAGCGGGAGGGCCCAGCAGTACTTC.

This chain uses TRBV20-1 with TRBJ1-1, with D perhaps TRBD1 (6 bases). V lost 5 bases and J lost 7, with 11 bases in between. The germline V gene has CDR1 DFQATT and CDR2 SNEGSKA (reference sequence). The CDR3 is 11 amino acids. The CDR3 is CSAPTGYEAFF. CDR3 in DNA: TGCAGTGCTCCGACAGGCTATGAAGCTTTCTTT.

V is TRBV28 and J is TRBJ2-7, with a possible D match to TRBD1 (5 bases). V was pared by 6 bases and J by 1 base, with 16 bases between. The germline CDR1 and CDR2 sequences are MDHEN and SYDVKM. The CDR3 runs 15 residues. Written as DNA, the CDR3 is TGTGCCAGCAGCGACCCGGCAGGGTGGTCCTACGAGCAGTACTTC. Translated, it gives CASSDPAGWSYEQYF.

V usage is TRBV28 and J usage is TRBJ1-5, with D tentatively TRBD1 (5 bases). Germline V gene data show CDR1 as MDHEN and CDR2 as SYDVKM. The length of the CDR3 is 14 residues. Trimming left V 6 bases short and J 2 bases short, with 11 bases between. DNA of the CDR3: TGTGCCAGCAGGCAGGGAGGGGGCAATCAGCCCCAGCATTTT. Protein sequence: CASRQGGGNQPQHF.

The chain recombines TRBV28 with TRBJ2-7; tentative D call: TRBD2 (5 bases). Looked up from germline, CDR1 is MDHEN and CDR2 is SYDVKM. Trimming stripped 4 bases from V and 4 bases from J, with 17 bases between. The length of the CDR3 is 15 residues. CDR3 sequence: CASSSPPRGRYEQYF. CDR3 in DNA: TGTGCCAGCAGTTCCCCCCCCCGGGGTCGATACGAGCAGTACTTC.